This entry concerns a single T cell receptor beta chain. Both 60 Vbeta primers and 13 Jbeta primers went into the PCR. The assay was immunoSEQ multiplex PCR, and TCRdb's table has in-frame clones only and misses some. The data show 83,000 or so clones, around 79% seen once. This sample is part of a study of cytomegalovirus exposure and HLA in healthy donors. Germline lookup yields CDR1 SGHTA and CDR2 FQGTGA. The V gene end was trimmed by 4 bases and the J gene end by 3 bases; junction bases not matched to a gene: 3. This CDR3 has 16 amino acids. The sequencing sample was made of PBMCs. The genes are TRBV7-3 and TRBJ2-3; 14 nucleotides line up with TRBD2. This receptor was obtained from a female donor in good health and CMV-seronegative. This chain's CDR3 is CASSSGTSGGTDTQYF. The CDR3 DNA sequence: TGTGCCAGCAGCTCCGGGACTAGCGGGGGAACAGATACGCAGTATTTT.